The TCR beta chain under discussion was sequenced for a study of T-cell memory formation after mild COVID-19. In regard to this clonotype: As yet, its antigen is unknown.

General study findings and limits: Shrinking CD4+ clones resided mostly in CM and EM, and CD8+ ones in EMRA.

Germline CDR1 and CDR2: DFQATT and SNEGSKA (reference sequence). V lost 5 bases and J 2 bases, leaving 15 bases between the germline ends. The CDR3 is 14 residues long. One entry per CDR3 protein results from TCRdb running MiXCR on the 5' RACE reads. The table includes approximately 240,000 distinct CDR3 sequences, about a sixth detected once. This chain uses TRBV20-1 with TRBJ1-2, with D unresolved. The sequence came from a man younger than 35 who had mild COVID-19 (a few samples of this study predate the infection). Cell type and time point are not known. Sequencing input: PBMCs or a T cell subset sorted from them (not recorded which). Here the CDR3 DNA reads TGCAGTGCTCCTATCGGACGGGGAAACTATGGCTACACCTTC. It specifies CSAPIGRGNYGYTF.